This entry lists 28 T cell receptor beta chains sequenced from one sample in a study of T cells after yellow fever vaccination. TCRdb ran MiXCR on the 5' RACE reads and lists one entry per CDR3 protein. The profile shows around 340,000 distinct CDR3 sequences, around an eighth of them singletons. The sequencing here drew on CD4+ T cells sorted from PBMCs, taken 15 days after the yellow fever booster vaccination. These receptor sequences come from a man between 18 and 35 years old who received the YFV17D yellow fever vaccine.

V usage is TRBV11-2 and J usage is TRBJ2-7; 8 positions match TRBD1. The CDR3 length is 15 residues. Germline CDR1 SGHAT, CDR2 FQNNGV. The V segment lost 5 bases and the J segment 6 bases; nucleotides outside the gene matches: 12. CDR3 bases: TGTGCCAGCAGCGCAATCCGGGACAGGATTTTCGAGCAGTACTTC. It yields the protein CASSAIRDRIFEQYF.

This clonotype was seen a handful of times. CDR3 in amino acids: CASSYWDRRSEYF. CDR3 in DNA: TGTGCCAGCAGTTACTGGGACAGGCGATCGGAGTACTTC. This rearrangement joins TRBV6-5 to TRBJ2-5; 8 bases agree with TRBD1. The CDR3 length is 13 residues. J was trimmed by 12 bases and V by 1 base; bases with no gene match: 7. Germline CDR1 MNHEY, CDR2 SVGAGI.

The chain is built from TRBV12-5 and TRBJ2-1; TRBD2 matches 9 bases. There are 17 residues in the CDR3. V shed 0 bases and J 0 bases; nucleotides not matched to a gene: 3. CDR1 and CDR2 from the germline V gene are LGHNT and FRNRAP. The CDR3 reads CASGLVSGGPSYNEQFF. As DNA, the CDR3 is TGTGCTAGTGGTTTGGTTAGCGGGGGACCCTCCTACAATGAGCAGTTCTTC.

The chain employs TRBV7-2 and TRBJ1-2; D gene uncertain. The CDR3 is 15 amino acids. CDR1 and CDR2 from the germline V gene are SGHTA and FQGNSA. The V gene lost 1 base and the J gene lost 4 bases, with 13 bases spanning the gap. The DNA of the CDR3 is TGTGCCAGCAGCTTAGTCCCCTTAACACCCTATGGCTACACCTTC. It translates to CASSLVPLTPYGYTF. The variable domain in full, completed from reference TRBV7-2 and TRBJ1-2, reads GAGVSQSPSNKVTEKGKDVELRCDPISGHTALYWYRQSLGQGLEFLIYFQGNSAPDKSGLPSDRFSAERTGGSVSTLTIQRTQQEDSAVYLCASSLVPLTPYGYTFGSGTRLTVV.

This clonotype was counted a few times. This sequence joins TRBV25-1 and TRBJ2-4, with 8 bases fitting TRBD1. The CDR3 has 17 amino acids. Germline CDR1 MGHDK, CDR2 SYGVNS. V lost 2 bases to trimming and J lost 2 bases; unmatched junction nucleotides: 8. In DNA form, the CDR3 reads TGTGCCAGCAGTGAAAGGCCCGGGACAGGTTCCAAAAACATTCAGTACTTC. Translated, it gives CASSERPGTGSKNIQYF.

This clonotype was counted a few times. The V and J genes are TRBV7-9 and TRBJ2-3, with D maybe TRBD2 (6 bases). V was trimmed by 8 bases and J by 6 bases, leaving 12 bases between them. The CDR3 is made up of 12 amino acids. The V gene's germline CDR1 is SEHNR and CDR2 FQNEAQ (reference sequence). As DNA, the CDR3 is TGTGCCAGCGGGGGAGGTTTTGATACGCAGTATTTT. Protein sequence: CASGGGFDTQYF.

The V and J genes are TRBV30 and TRBJ1-2; D is unclear. This CDR3 spans 12 amino acids. Germline CDR1 reads GTSNPN; CDR2 reads SVGIG (reference sequence). V lost 0 bases, J lost 5 bases, and 7 bases lay in between. Written as DNA, the CDR3 is TGTGCCTGGAGTGTCGGACGGTATGGCTACACCTTC. Its protein is CAWSVGRYGYTF.

This clonotype came up many times. The gene calls are TRBV29-1 and TRBJ2-5; 7 bases are a match to TRBD2. After removal of 7 bases from V and 2 bases from J, the junction contained 10 bases not matched to a gene. The CDR3 runs 14 residues. Germline V gene lookup returns CDR1 SQVTM and CDR2 ANQGSEA. This chain's CDR3 is CSGRGDYLQETQYF. CDR3 in DNA: TGCAGCGGCCGGGGGGATTACCTTCAAGAGACCCAGTACTTC.

This clonotype was seen a handful of times. The chain has TRBV7-3 and TRBJ1-2; 9 bases are a match to TRBD1. Germline V gives CDR1 SGHTA, CDR2 FQGTGA. The V segment lost 5 bases and the J segment 6 bases; nucleotides outside the gene matches: 10. The CDR3 is 15 residues long. The CDR3 nucleotides read TGTGCCAGCAGCCCGCGGGGGACAGGGAGGAATGGCTACACCTTC. This encodes CASSPRGTGRNGYTF.

The genes are TRBV11-2 and TRBJ2-1; D unclear. CDR3 length equals 12 residues. Trimming pared 3 bases from V and 3 bases from J, leaving 3 bases between. The V gene's germline CDR1 is SGHAT and CDR2 FQNNGV. The CDR3 loop is CASSFYYNEQFF. CDR3 nucleotide sequence: TGTGCCAGCAGCTTTTACTACAATGAGCAGTTCTTC. The full variable domain, in which reference TRBV11-2 and TRBJ2-1 provide the parts outside the CDR3, is EAGVAQSPRYKIIEKRQSVAFWCNPISGHATLYWYQQILGQGPKLLIQFQNNGVVDDSQLPKDRFSAERLKGVDSTLKIQPAKLEDSAVYLCASSFYYNEQFFGPGTRLTVL.

The J gene is TRBJ1-5, the V gene TRBV6-1, with unresolved D. V dropped 5 bases and J dropped 8 bases, with 13 bases sitting between them. This CDR3 region has 13 residues. Germline CDR1 is MNHNS and CDR2 is SASEGT. The CDR3 region has the DNA TGTGCCAGCAGTCCGGGTAACATGGAGCCCCAGCATTTT. As protein: CASSPGNMEPQHF.

This clonotype was found a few times. V is TRBV7-8 and J is TRBJ2-3; TRBD2 agrees at 11 bases. V lost 1 base to trimming and J lost 4 bases; unmatched junction nucleotides: 7. The CDR3 extends over 17 amino acids. The germline CDR1 and CDR2 sequences are SGHVS and FQNEAQ. The CDR3 DNA follows: TGTGCCAGCAGCTTAGTTCCTAGCGGGGGGCCCCCAGATACGCAGTATTTT. Protein: CASSLVPSGGPPDTQYF. Using reference TRBV7-8 and TRBJ2-3 for the parts outside the CDR3, the full variable domain is GAGVSQSPRYKVAKRGQDVALRCDPISGHVSLFWYQQALGQGPEFLTYFQNEAQLDKSGLPSDRFFAERPEGSVSTLKIQRTQQEDSAVYLCASSLVPSGGPPDTQYFGPGTRLTVL.

This clonotype appeared a single time. The rearrangement joins TRBV29-1 to TRBJ2-5; the match to TRBD1 covers 7 bases. The CDR3 has 15 residues. Germline V gene data show CDR1 as SQVTM and CDR2 as ANQGSEA. With V trimmed by 7 bases and J by 2 bases, 13 bases remained unmatched. The CDR3 nucleotides read TGCAGCGGGCGGACCAACTACAGGGGACAAGAGACCCAGTACTTC. It is translated as CSGRTNYRGQETQYF.

This clonotype was observed a handful of times. The chain links TRBV12-3 or TRBV12-4 to TRBJ1-1, with 8 nucleotides matching TRBD1. The CDR3 spans 13 residues. V lost 6 bases to trimming and J lost 4 bases; unmatched junction nucleotides: 4. The CDR3: CASRGQGVTEAFF. The CDR3 bases are TGTGCCAGCAGAGGACAGGGCGTCACTGAAGCTTTCTTT.

The V call is TRBV25-1, the J call TRBJ2-3, with D possibly matching TRBD2 (6 bases). Germline V gives CDR1 MGHDK, CDR2 SYGVNS. The CDR3 length is 14 residues. Deletions cut 3 bases from V and 11 bases from J, with 18 bases between. CDR3 nucleotides: TGTGCCAGCAGTGAGTCATGGGGGGATCCTGAGCAGTATTTT. Residues: CASSESWGDPEQYF. Full variable domain (missing parts from reference TRBV25-1 and TRBJ2-3): EADIYQTPRYLVIGTGKKITLECSQTMGHDKMYWYQQDPGMELHLIHYSYGVNSTEKGDLSSESTVSRIRTEHFPLTLESARPSHTSQYLCASSESWGDPEQYFGPGTRLTVL.

The chain uses TRBV3-1 and TRBJ1-2; no clear D. V dropped 0 bases and J dropped 6 bases, with 8 bases sitting between them. CDR3 length equals 13 residues. Germline V CDR1 and CDR2: LGHDT, YNNKEL (reference sequence). The CDR3 loop reads CASSQDPENGYTF. In DNA, the CDR3 is TGTGCCAGCAGCCAAGATCCCGAGAATGGCTACACCTTC.

The gene calls are TRBV11-1 and TRBJ1-1; a weak D match, TRBD1 (5 bases). CDR1 and CDR2 from the germline V gene are SGHAT and FQDESV (reference sequence). V shed 5 bases and J shed 4 bases, with 17 bases lying between them. The CDR3 has 15 amino acids. CDR3 in DNA: TGTGCCAGCAGCCAGAACGGACACATGAGCACTGAAGCTTTCTTT. Its translation: CASSQNGHMSTEAFF.

The chain carries TRBV7-2 and TRBJ1-5, with D unclear. This CDR3 region has 13 residues. Trimming stripped 6 bases from V and 0 bases from J, with 6 bases between. CDR1 and CDR2 from the germline V gene are SGHTA and FQGNSA. CDR3 protein: CASSSNSNQPQHF. The CDR3 coding sequence is TGTGCCAGCAGTTCGAATAGCAATCAGCCCCAGCATTTT.

DNA of the CDR3: TGTGCCAGCAGCTCATCCCGCGGGCGGTACCAAGAGACCCAGTACTTC. Translating gives CASSSSRGRYQETQYF. The chain links TRBV7-3 to TRBJ2-5; D perhaps matches TRBD2 (5 bases). The CDR3 extends over 16 amino acids. Between the trimmed V and J ends, which lost 4 bases and 0 bases, there was a span of 15 bases. CDR1 SGHTA and CDR2 FQGTGA come from the germline V gene.

V is TRBV5-1 and J is TRBJ2-6; tentative D call: TRBD2 (5 bases). The CDR3 has 18 residues. From germline, CDR1 is SGHRS and CDR2 YFSETQ. V was pared by 1 base and J by 2 bases, with 16 bases between. CDR3 amino acids: CASSLLAFGVTGANVLTF. The CDR3 DNA reads as TGCGCCAGCAGCTTGTTAGCCTTCGGGGTCACTGGGGCCAACGTCCTGACTTTC.

This clonotype was seen more than once but under ten times. This chain links TRBV7-9 with TRBJ1-1, with TRBD1 matching 9 bases. The CDR3 sequence is 12 residues long. Germline V gene lookup returns CDR1 SEHNR and CDR2 FQNEAQ (reference sequence). V shed 8 bases and J 11 bases; nucleotides not matched to a gene: 9. CDR3: CASLLGQGFAFF. The DNA of the CDR3 is TGTGCCAGCCTCCTTGGACAGGGGTTTGCTTTCTTT. The entire variable domain, with the rest obtained from reference TRBV7-9 and TRBJ1-1, is as follows: DTGVSQNPRHKITKRGQNVTFRCDPISEHNRLYWYRQTLGQGPEFLTYFQNEAQLEKSRLLSDRFSAERPKGSFSTLEIQRTEQGDSAMYLCASLLGQGFAFFGQGTRLTVV.

The table lists this clonotype with many counts. The chain uses TRBV11-2 and TRBJ2-5; unclear D gene. This CDR3 comprises 13 residues. Germline CDR1 SGHAT, CDR2 FQNNGV. V lost 3 bases and J lost 2, with 7 bases in between. The CDR3 DNA sequence: TGTGCCAGCAGCTTGAGGCCACAAGAGACCCAGTACTTC. Translation: CASSLRPQETQYF.

This clonotype was detected only a few times. The CDR3 nucleotides are TGTGCCAGCAGACCTCACAATAGCAATCAGCCCCAGCATTTT. Its translation: CASRPHNSNQPQHF. This sequence joins TRBV27 and TRBJ1-5, with D hard to call. Per the germline V gene, CDR1 is MNHEY and CDR2 is SMNVEV (reference sequence). The CDR3 contains 14 residues. Trimming left V 6 bases short and J 0 bases short, with 9 bases between.

This clonotype was detected ten times or more. This chain links TRBV30 with TRBJ2-1; perhaps D is TRBD1 or TRBD2 (6 bases each). This CDR3 spans 11 amino acids. V was trimmed by 0 bases and J by 15 bases, leaving 12 bases between them. The germline gives CDR1 GTSNPN, CDR2 SVGIG (reference sequence). Here the CDR3 reads CAWSVRGAAFF. The CDR3 coding sequence is TGTGCCTGGAGTGTAAGGGGGGCCGCGTTCTTC.

A few counts support this clonotype. The gene calls are TRBV18 and TRBJ1-1, with D unresolved. Trimming shortened V by 2 bases and J by 2 bases, and 12 bases separated the two germline ends. This CDR3 contains 15 residues. Germline CDR1 reads KGHSH; CDR2 reads LQKENI. CDR3 sequence reads: CASSPTTDHNTEAFF. CDR3 DNA: TGTGCCAGCTCACCAACTACAGACCATAACACTGAAGCTTTCTTT.

This clonotype was observed a handful of times. The CDR3 bases are TGTGCCAGCACCCGGGAGGGGTTCGGTGAAAAACTGTTTTTT. Amino acids: CASTREGFGEKLFF. The chain employs TRBV27 and TRBJ1-4; D might be TRBD1 (5 bases). Trimming pared 7 bases from V and 7 bases from J, leaving 16 bases between. This CDR3 region has 14 residues. Germline-derived CDR1 and CDR2 are MNHEY and SMNVEV (reference sequence).

The chain has TRBV6-5 and TRBJ2-7; TRBD1 matches 7 bases. V dropped 3 bases and J dropped 4; count of bases not matched to a gene: 3. The CDR3 has 13 residues. Germline CDR1 MNHEY, CDR2 SVGAGI. Written as DNA, the CDR3 is TGTGCCAGCAGTTATCACAGGGGATACGAGCAGTACTTC. It encodes CASSYHRGYEQYF.

CDR3 DNA: TGCGCCAGCAGCTTGACGGACACCGCCATAAGCACAGATACGCAGTATTTT. Its translation is CASSLTDTAISTDTQYF. The gene calls are TRBV5-1 and TRBJ2-3; D might be TRBD1 (5 bases). The germline gives CDR1 SGHRS, CDR2 YFSETQ. The CDR3 covers 17 residues. The germline V and J ends were trimmed by 1 base and 0 bases, with 15 bases remaining between them.